The source of this T cell receptor beta chain is a study of cytomegalovirus exposure and HLA in healthy donors. Study observations and caveats: Available immune exposure information was restricted to CMV serostatus only. Most TCR sequences showed up rarely, but some public TCRs showed up in many donors.

The germline V gene has CDR1 GTSNPN and CDR2 SVGIG (reference sequence). The CDR3 has 14 residues. The V gene end was trimmed by 7 bases and the J gene end by 0 bases; junction bases not matched to a gene: 7. The PCR made use of 60 Vbeta and 13 Jbeta primers. Sequenced by immunoSEQ multiplex PCR; TCRdb stores in-frame clones only, minus some. The sample table includes approximately 68,000 clones. Comment on this clone: Its antigen is not known.

Material: PBMCs. The sequence was obtained from a female donor in good health and CMV-seropositive. The rearrangement joins TRBV30 to TRBJ2-3; TRBD1 matches 7 bases. CDR3 residues: CASTRDSSTDTQYF. CDR3 sequence (DNA): TGTGCCTCGACACGGGACAGTAGCACAGATACGCAGTATTTT.